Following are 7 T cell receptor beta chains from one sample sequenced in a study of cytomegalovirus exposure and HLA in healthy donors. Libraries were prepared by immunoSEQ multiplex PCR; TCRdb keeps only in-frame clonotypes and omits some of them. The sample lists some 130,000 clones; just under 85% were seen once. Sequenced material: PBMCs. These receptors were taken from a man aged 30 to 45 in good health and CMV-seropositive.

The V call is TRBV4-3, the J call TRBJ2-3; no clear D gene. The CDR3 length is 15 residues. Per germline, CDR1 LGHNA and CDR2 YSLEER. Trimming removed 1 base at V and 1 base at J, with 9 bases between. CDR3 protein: CASSQVLGGTDTQYF. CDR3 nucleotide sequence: TGCGCCAGCAGCCAAGTTTTAGGAGGCACAGATACGCAGTATTTT.

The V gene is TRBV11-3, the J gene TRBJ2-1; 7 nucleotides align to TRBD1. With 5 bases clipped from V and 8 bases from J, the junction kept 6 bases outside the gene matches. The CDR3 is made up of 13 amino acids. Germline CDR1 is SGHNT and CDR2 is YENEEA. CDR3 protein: CASSRDRADEQFF. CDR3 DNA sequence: TGTGCCAGCAGCCGAGACAGGGCGGATGAGCAGTTCTTC.

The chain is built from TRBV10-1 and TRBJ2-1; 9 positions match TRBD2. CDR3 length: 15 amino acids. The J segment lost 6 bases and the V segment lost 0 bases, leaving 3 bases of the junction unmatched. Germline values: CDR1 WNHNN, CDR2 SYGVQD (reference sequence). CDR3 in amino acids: CASSESGLAFNEQFF. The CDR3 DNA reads TGCGCCAGCAGTGAGTCGGGACTAGCTTTCAATGAGCAGTTCTTC.

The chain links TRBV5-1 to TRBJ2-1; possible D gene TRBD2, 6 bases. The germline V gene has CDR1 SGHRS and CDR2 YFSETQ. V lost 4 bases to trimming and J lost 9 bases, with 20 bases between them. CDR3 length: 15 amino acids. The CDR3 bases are TGCGCCAGCAGCCGTGGCGGGGCGGGCGACGGTGAGCAGTTCTTC. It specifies CASSRGGAGDGEQFF.

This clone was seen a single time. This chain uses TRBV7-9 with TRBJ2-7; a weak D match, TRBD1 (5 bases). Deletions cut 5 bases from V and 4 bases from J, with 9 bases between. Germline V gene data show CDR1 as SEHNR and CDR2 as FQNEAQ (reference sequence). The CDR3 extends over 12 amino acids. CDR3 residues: CASSPDRYEQYF. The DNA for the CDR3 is TGTGCCAGCAGCCCCGACAGATACGAGCAGTACTTC.

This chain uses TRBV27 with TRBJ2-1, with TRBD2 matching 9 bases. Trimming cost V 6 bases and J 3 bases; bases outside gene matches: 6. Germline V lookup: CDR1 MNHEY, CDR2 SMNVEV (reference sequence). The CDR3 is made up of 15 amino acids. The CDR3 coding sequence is TGTGCCAGCAGAGGGCTAGCGGGGTACTACAATGAGCAGTTCTTC. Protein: CASRGLAGYYNEQFF.

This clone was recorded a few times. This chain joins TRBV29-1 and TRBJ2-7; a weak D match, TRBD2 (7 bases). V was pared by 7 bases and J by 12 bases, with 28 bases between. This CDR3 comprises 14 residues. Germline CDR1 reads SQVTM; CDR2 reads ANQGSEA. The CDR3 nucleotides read TGCAGCGCCCTCCATTCCGGGGGGCCCGACGTTGGGTACTTC. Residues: CSALHSGGPDVGYF.